This entry is about one T cell receptor beta chain. The J segment lost 5 bases and the V segment lost 0 bases, leaving 6 bases of the junction unmatched. From germline, CDR1 is WNHNN and CDR2 SYGVQD (reference sequence). This CDR3 has 15 residues. These data come from a study of control samples from healthy donors and cancer patients. Only in-frame clones appear in the TCRdb table, and some are missing; sequencing was by immunoSEQ multiplex PCR. Of 150,000 to 200,000 clones listed, 88% were seen once; the top ten hold around 5%. The J gene is TRBJ2-7, the V gene TRBV10-1, with 8 bases lining up with TRBD1. The specimen sequenced was blood. The source of this sequence is a woman in her twenties or thirties in good health. The CDR3 coding sequence is TGCGCCAGCAGTGAGTCGACAGGGGTGAGCCACGAGCAGTACTTC. It codes for CASSESTGVSHEQYF.